This T cell receptor (beta chain) came from a study of long-term antiretroviral therapy in people with HIV. The overall study: The 2015 immediate-ART recommendation was preceded by the earliest samples by about a decade.

Note on this clone: What it binds is not known.

The immunoSEQ assay was v3.0, run at survey level. Clones were read by immunoSEQ multiplex PCR, and TCRdb kept only the in-frame ones, dropping some. The data hold under 45,000 clones, with about 90% observed a single time. General study results and limits: Following ART, diversity rose but still fell short of transplant donor controls. Every time point showed a repertoire led by clones expanded before ART.

This CDR3 region has 15 residues. V lost 0 bases, J lost 6 bases, and 12 bases lay in between. CDR1 and CDR2 from the germline V gene are SGHTA and FQGTGA. The genes are TRBV7-3 and TRBJ2-1; D ambiguous. The source of this sequence is a woman in her forties or fifties with HIV. Source: unsorted PBMCs, taken 1.2 years after starting antiretroviral therapy. The CDR3 here is CASSLTLATTNEQFF. CDR3 in DNA: TGTGCCAGCAGCTTAACTTTGGCTACCACCAATGAGCAGTTCTTC.